Sequencing of this T cell receptor (beta chain) was carried out in a study of blood T cells in healthy people across ages. Trimming removed 0 bases at V and 1 base at J, with 13 bases between. The germline V gene encodes CDR1 KGHSH and CDR2 LQKENI. The CDR3 is 16 amino acids. Alongside a J-beta primer mix, a sample-barcoded 5' primer served in a second PCR lasting about 6 to 11 cycles. From the 5' RACE reads, TCRdb called clonotypes with MiXCR, one entry per CDR3 protein. This table holds roughly 500,000 distinct CDR3 sequences, about 24% found once. This clonotype showed up just a few times. The same data also went into a second study, on T cells of mothers and their children. This second study says: Persisting microchimeric T cell clones went undetected.

The sequenced sample consisted of blood. This TCR was sampled from a boy between 10 and 17 years old in good health. The rearrangement uses TRBV18 and TRBJ2-7; possibly TRBD2 for D (7 bases). The CDR3: CASSPPRGAKSYEQYF. In DNA form, the CDR3 reads TGTGCCAGCTCACCACCTCGGGGGGCAAAGTCCTACGAGCAGTACTTC.